A selection of T cell receptor beta chains follows, all from one sample in a study of T-cell memory formation after mild COVID-19. Each CDR3 protein gets one entry after TCRdb re-called the 5' RACE reads with MiXCR. Of over 350,000 distinct CDR3 sequences in the sample, approximately 15% are singletons; the top ten hold 20% to 25%. Sequencing used PBMCs or a T cell subset sorted from them (not recorded which). The receptors originated from a man between 18 and 29 years old who had mild COVID-19 (a few samples of this study predate the infection). Cell type and time point are not known. CDR3s include the opening cysteine and the closing phenylalanine or tryptophan. The D gene is left open where the match is weak. The listing skips clone size in some rows; elsewhere it reads once, few, many or a size class.

>TRBV27|13|TRBJ2-1|few|TRBD1
TGTGCCAGCAGAACGGACAGGGGAAATGAGCAGTTCTTC
CASRTDRGNEQFF
>TRBV7-3|13|TRBJ2-1|once|TRBD2
TGTGCCAGCAGCCTCCTAGCGGGGGTTGAGCAGTTCTTC
CASSLLAGVEQFF
>TRBV10-3|12|TRBJ2-3|.|.
TGTGCCATCAGCCAGGCAGGAGATACGCAGTATTTT
CAISQAGDTQYF
>TRBV7-2|16|TRBJ2-2|.|TRBD2
TGTGCCAGCAGCTTCACAGTCGGACTAGCCGGCGGGGAGCTGTTTTTT
CASSFTVGLAGGELFF
>TRBV10-2|15|TRBJ1-2|.|TRBD1
TGCGCCAGCAAGGGGGCGCGGGCCTGGGACTATGGCTACACCTTC
CASKGARAWDYGYTF
>TRBV20-1|12|TRBJ1-4|few|.
TGCAGTGCAAAGGGACGTAGAGAAAAACTGTTTTTT
CSAKGRREKLFF
>TRBV20-1|12|TRBJ1-4|few|.
TGCAGTGCTAGAGGGCCGGCCGAAAAACTGTTTTTT
CSARGPAEKLFF
>TRBV5-4|18|TRBJ2-3|.|.
TGTGCCAGCAGCTCCCACTTTATGGAGTCCTCTAGCACAGATACGCAGTATTTT
CASSSHFMESSSTDTQYF
>TRBV29-1|14|TRBJ2-7|.|.
TGCAGCGTTGAAGATCACAGTAACTCCTACGAGCAGTACTTC
CSVEDHSNSYEQYF
>TRBV20-1|13|TRBJ1-2|.|TRBD1
TGCAGTGCTAGTGGCGGGACAGGGAGTGGCTACACCTTC
CSASGGTGSGYTF
>TRBV7-6|13|TRBJ1-1|few|.
TGTGCCAGCAGCTTAGTTCTTGCTACTGAAGCTTTCTTT
CASSLVLATEAFF
>TRBV3-1|14|TRBJ2-1|.|.
TGTGCCAGCAGCCAAGACGCCTACTACAATGAGCAGTTCTTC
CASSQDAYYNEQFF
>TRBV4-1|15|TRBJ2-7|few|TRBD2
TGCGCCAGCAGCCACGGGACTAGCGTCTCCTACGAGCAGTACTTC
CASSHGTSVSYEQYF
>TRBV18|13|TRBJ2-7|few|.
TGTGCCAGCTCACGGGCAGAGACCTACGAGCAGTACTTC
CASSRAETYEQYF
>TRBV28|14|TRBJ2-3|few|.
TGTGCCAGCATAGGTCGATATTCCACAGATACGCAGTATTTT
CASIGRYSTDTQYF
>TRBV27|15|TRBJ1-6|few|.
TGTGCCAGCAGTTCCGCGGGGACCTTGGGGGTACCCCTCCACTTT
CASSSAGTLGVPLHF
>TRBV20-1|16|TRBJ1-6|.|TRBD1
TGCAGTGCTAGAGATGAAGGGACAGCGAAACATTCACCCCTCCACTTT
CSARDEGTAKHSPLHF
>TRBV12-3/TRBV12-4|15|TRBJ1-1|.|.
TGTGCCAGCAGCCTGGTACTGGGGTTAAACACTGAAGCTTTCTTT
CASSLVLGLNTEAFF
>TRBV4-2|14|TRBJ2-3|.|.
TGTGCCAGCAGCCAAGAATTTGGCTCTAATACGCAGTATTTT
CASSQEFGSNTQYF
>TRBV28|14|TRBJ1-6|.|.
TGTGCCAGCAGTTTACACACAGGGTCGGCACCCCTCCACTTT
CASSLHTGSAPLHF
>TRBV7-7|16|TRBJ2-2|few|.
TGTGCCAGCAGCTCTCTGGGACCGACGAACACCGGGGAGCTGTTTTTT
CASSSLGPTNTGELFF
>TRBV7-3|14|TRBJ2-3|.|TRBD1
TGTGCCAGCAGCCAGACAGGGGGCTCAGATACGCAGTATTTT
CASSQTGGSDTQYF
>TRBV7-2|14|TRBJ2-4|few|.
TGTGCCAGCAGCTACGACGGGCGATACAACATTCAGTACTTC
CASSYDGRYNIQYF
>TRBV5-1|14|TRBJ2-3|few|.
TGCGCCAGCAGCTTGGATGACAGTACAGATACGCAGTATTTT
CASSLDDSTDTQYF
>TRBV11-3|15|TRBJ2-2|few|.
TGTGCCAGCAGCTTAGATCCCGGGGAGACCGGGGAGCTGTTTTTT
CASSLDPGETGELFF
>TRBV19|14|TRBJ2-3|.|.
TGTGCCAGTAGTATATGGATCAGTGCAGATACGCAGTATTTT
CASSIWISADTQYF
>TRBV7-2|14|TRBJ2-5|few|TRBD2
TGTGCCAGCAGCAGGACTAGCTTCCAGGAGACCCAGTACTTC
CASSRTSFQETQYF
>TRBV5-1|12|TRBJ2-1|.|.
TGCGCCAGCAGCTTGGCCACCGCCGAGCAGTTCTTC
CASSLATAEQFF
>TRBV2|13|TRBJ2-3|few|.
TGTGCCAGCAAAACCGGGACCACAGATACGCAGTATTTT
CASKTGTTDTQYF
>TRBV5-1|15|TRBJ1-4|few|.
TGCGCCAGCAGCTTGGACCTCGCAACTAATGAAAAACTGTTTTTT
CASSLDLATNEKLFF
>TRBV5-1|16|TRBJ1-3|few|.
TGCGCCAGCAGCTTGGCCAGGACGACTTCTGGAAACACCATATATTTT
CASSLARTTSGNTIYF
>TRBV15|13|TRBJ2-7|.|.
TGTGCCACCAGCAGAGATCTCTTGAACGAGCAGTACTTC
CATSRDLLNEQYF
>TRBV7-8|15|TRBJ2-2|many|.
TGTGCCAGCAGCTTAGCCCTGACGAACACCGGGGAGCTGTTTTTT
CASSLALTNTGELFF
>TRBV4-2|12|TRBJ2-7|few|.
TGTGCCAGCAGCCAAGACGGGAACGAGCAGTACTTC
CASSQDGNEQYF
>TRBV25-1|12|TRBJ2-7|few|TRBD1
TGTGCCAGCAGTAAAACAGGGGAAGAGCAGTACTTC
CASSKTGEEQYF
>TRBV5-1|16|TRBJ2-1|.|.
TGCGCCAGCAGCTTGGAAACAGGGAGCTCCTACAATGAGCAGTTCTTC
CASSLETGSSYNEQFF
>TRBV20-1|14|TRBJ2-3|few|.
TGCAGTGCTATAACCCCGGGGACGGATAATACGCAGTATTTT
CSAITPGTDNTQYF
>TRBV7-9|11|TRBJ2-7|few|.
TGTGCCAGCAGCCCCGTTCGCGAGCAGTACTTC
CASSPVREQYF
>TRBV28|13|TRBJ2-5|.|.
TGTGCCAGCAGTTTACCCCCCGTAGAGACCCAGTACTTC
CASSLPPVETQYF
>TRBV18|12|TRBJ2-1|.|.
TGTGCCAGCTCACCCTGGGCCAAGGAGCAGTTCTTC
CASSPWAKEQFF
>TRBV9|13|TRBJ1-5|.|.
TGTGCCAGGGGGGCACGTAGCAATCAGCCCCAGCATTTT
CARGARSNQPQHF